These 10 T cell receptor beta chains were all obtained from the same sample, sequenced in a study of CD4+ T cells in melanoma. This table comes from immunoSEQ multiplex PCR, and its TCRdb copy is limited to in-frame clones, with some not included. The data hold roughly 50,000 clones, with 89% observed a single time. Specimen: peripheral blood. The receptors derive from a human donor with melanoma.

The chain combines TRBV13 with TRBJ2-1; 8 bases align to TRBD2. V shed 3 bases and J 3 bases; nucleotides not matched to a gene: 4. The germline V gene encodes CDR1 PRHDT and CDR2 FYEKMQ (reference sequence). This CDR3 comprises 15 residues. The CDR3 loop is CASSFRTSSYNEQFF. In DNA form, the CDR3 reads TGTGCCAGCAGCTTTAGGACTAGCAGCTACAATGAGCAGTTCTTC. Supplemented by reference TRBV13 and TRBJ2-1, the full variable domain reads AAGVIQSPRHLIKEKRETATLKCYPIPRHDTVYWYQQGPGQDPQFLISFYEKMQSDKGSIPDRFSAQQFSDYHSELNMSSLELGDSALYFCASSFRTSSYNEQFFGPGTRLTVL.

This chain connects TRBV27 to TRBJ2-1, with 11 bases matching TRBD2. The CDR3 extends over 17 amino acids. V lost 4 bases and J lost 6; bases outside the gene matches: 11. Germline V gives CDR1 MNHEY, CDR2 SMNVEV (reference sequence). The CDR3: CASSSATLAGGLNEQFF. CDR3 sequence (DNA): TGTGCCAGCAGTTCAGCAACCCTAGCGGGGGGCCTCAATGAGCAGTTCTTC.

This chain uses TRBV20-1 with TRBJ1-1; possibly TRBD1 for D (5 bases). Trimming cost V 0 bases and J 11 bases, with 10 bases left between them. The CDR3 is 11 residues long. Germline V gene data show CDR1 as DFQATT and CDR2 as SNEGSKA (reference sequence). As DNA, the CDR3 is TGCAGTGCTAGAGATATGGGGGGGGCTTTCTTT. Protein: CSARDMGGAFF.

The chain uses TRBV7-2 and TRBJ2-7, with a possible D match to TRBD1 (6 bases). The ends were cut back, 6 bases at V and 4 bases at J, with 13 bases in the middle. Germline V gene data show CDR1 as SGHTA and CDR2 as FQGNSA. The CDR3 consists of 13 residues. CDR3 amino acids: CASSTVGTYEQYF. In nucleotides, the CDR3 is TGTGCCAGCAGTACTGTCGGGACATACGAGCAGTACTTC.

The rearrangement joins TRBV5-6 to TRBJ2-7, with unresolved D. Per the germline V gene, CDR1 is SGHDT and CDR2 is YYEEEE. V was clipped by 4 bases and J by 7 bases, with 15 bases between them. The CDR3 spans 13 residues. The CDR3 loop is CASSPPWESEQYF. CDR3 sequence (DNA): TGTGCCAGCAGCCCGCCGTGGGAAAGTGAGCAGTACTTC.

The chain is built from TRBV7-3 and TRBJ1-1; TRBD1 is a possible D gene (6 bases). Trimming removed 6 bases from V and 1 base from J, with 9 bases in between. In germline, CDR1 is SGHTA, CDR2 FQGTGA. This CDR3 is built from 13 residues. In nucleotides, the CDR3 is TGTGCCAGCAGGTCGGACAGGAACACTGAAGCTTTCTTT. It specifies CASRSDRNTEAFF.

This clone has a handful of counts. The V and J genes are TRBV13 and TRBJ2-7; maybe TRBD1 (6 bases). The V gene lost 0 bases and the J gene lost 4 bases, with 13 bases spanning the gap. The CDR3 runs to 15 residues. Germline CDR1 reads PRHDT; CDR2 reads FYEKMQ (reference sequence). CDR3 protein: CASSLGWGTPYEQYF. As DNA, the CDR3 is TGTGCCAGCAGCTTAGGGTGGGGGACACCATACGAGCAGTACTTC.

This chain joins TRBV11-2 and TRBJ1-6; 8 positions agree with TRBD1. Germline CDR1 reads SGHAT; CDR2 reads FQNNGV. V lost 5 bases and J lost 6; bases outside the gene matches: 6. The CDR3 spans 15 residues. CDR3 sequence: CASSGWTGLNSPLHF. The CDR3 DNA is TGTGCCAGCAGCGGCTGGACAGGGCTTAATTCACCCCTCCACTTT. Variable domain in full (rest from reference TRBV11-2 and TRBJ1-6): EAGVAQSPRYKIIEKRQSVAFWCNPISGHATLYWYQQILGQGPKLLIQFQNNGVVDDSQLPKDRFSAERLKGVDSTLKIQPAKLEDSAVYLCASSGWTGLNSPLHFGNGTRLTVT.

DNA of the CDR3: TGTGCCAGCAGCGGAGGTTTTCAAGAGACCCAGTACTTC. Translation gives CASSGGFQETQYF. This chain uses TRBV7-8 with TRBJ2-5; D might be TRBD2 (5 bases). The CDR3 is 13 residues long. Germline assignment: CDR1 SGHVS and CDR2 FQNEAQ. Trimming removed 5 bases from V and 2 bases from J, with 9 bases in between.

This clone occurred once. The rearrangement joins TRBV5-1 to TRBJ1-1; D is ambiguous. This CDR3 spans 16 amino acids. Germline values: CDR1 SGHRS, CDR2 YFSETQ. Trimming pared 0 bases from V and 1 base from J, leaving 13 bases between. For the CDR3, the DNA is TGCGCCAGCAGCTTGGGGTGGGGTAGAGGGAACACTGAAGCTTTCTTT. This gives the protein CASSLGWGRGNTEAFF.